Below, 23 T cell receptor beta chains from the same sample are listed, as sequenced in a study of cytomegalovirus exposure and HLA in healthy donors. Primers included in the PCR were 60 Vbeta and 13 Jbeta primers. Sequencing used immunoSEQ multiplex PCR; TCRdb keeps in-frame clones, though not all of them. Found here are about 160,000 clones, around 85% of them singletons; the top ten hold 1.3%. The sample comprised PBMCs. The receptors stem from a man aged 45-65 years in good health and CMV-seropositive.

The chain is built from TRBV4-1 and TRBJ2-7; D might be TRBD2 (7 bases). The V and J ends lost 4 bases and 5 bases respectively, with 21 bases between them. Looked up from germline, CDR1 is MGHRA and CDR2 is YSYEKL. The CDR3 runs 16 residues. The CDR3: CASSPFRGASVDEQYF. For the CDR3, the DNA is TGCGCCAGCAGCCCCTTCCGGGGGGCAAGTGTGGACGAGCAGTACTTC.

This chain connects TRBV30 to TRBJ2-1; 11 bases are a match to TRBD2. CDR3 length equals 20 residues. V shed 3 bases and J 7 bases; nucleotides not matched to a gene: 23. Germline V gives CDR1 GTSNPN, CDR2 SVGIG (reference sequence). The CDR3 is CAWRVSGRARGRDIRNEQFF. The CDR3 DNA sequence: TGTGCCTGGAGGGTTAGCGGGAGGGCCAGGGGGAGGGATATACGGAATGAGCAGTTCTTC.

The V and J genes are TRBV7-2 and TRBJ2-3; 7 bases match TRBD2. This CDR3 has 14 amino acids. The V gene's germline CDR1 is SGHTA and CDR2 FQGNSA. After removal of 0 bases from V and 5 bases from J, the junction contained 2 bases not matched to a gene. CDR3 sequence: CASSLAGGGDTQYF. CDR3 in DNA: TGTGCCAGCAGCTTAGCGGGGGGGGGAGATACGCAGTATTTT.

This clone was recorded a few times. The chain combines TRBV12-2 with TRBJ1-4; the table calls TRBD1, which could not be checked here. TRBV12-2 is described as a pseudogene. This CDR3 has 17 residues. The CDR3 bases are TGTGCAAGTCGCTTAGTAGTTGGGACAGGGGATGGTGAAAAACTGTTTTTT. Translating it yields CASRLVVGTGDGEKLFF.

This chain's CDR3 is CATSRGQVNSGANVLTF. The CDR3 region has the DNA TGTGCCACCAGCAGAGGTCAGGTCAACTCTGGGGCCAACGTCCTGACTTTC. The J gene is TRBJ2-6, the V gene TRBV15; D gene uncertain. V lost 1 base and J lost 0, with 10 bases in between. Germline lookup yields CDR1 LNHNV and CDR2 YYDKDF (reference sequence). The CDR3 is 17 amino acids.

The rearrangement links TRBV6-1 to TRBJ2-1; 9 nucleotides align to TRBD2. Trimming took 2 bases from V and 1 from J; bases not matched to a gene: 6. This CDR3 has 17 amino acids. Germline-derived CDR1 and CDR2 are MNHNS and SASEGT. The CDR3 DNA reads TGTGCCAGCAGTGAATGGTCTAGCGGGGTTTCCTACAATGAGCAGTTCTTC. Translating it yields CASSEWSSGVSYNEQFF.

This clone was counted once. V gene TRBV6-1 combines with J gene TRBJ2-7; a weak D match, TRBD1 (6 bases). The germline V gene encodes CDR1 MNHNS and CDR2 SASEGT. V gave up 11 bases and J gave up 3 bases, with 14 bases separating them. CDR3 length equals 12 residues. CDR3 loop: CASGTRVYEQYF. The CDR3 nucleotides are TGTGCCTCTGGGACACGTGTCTACGAGCAGTACTTC.

This clone was observed once. The chain carries TRBV28 and TRBJ2-7, with 8 bases aligning to TRBD1. The length of the CDR3 is 15 residues. Trimming cost V 6 bases and J 2 bases; bases outside gene matches: 9. Germline V gives CDR1 MDHEN, CDR2 SYDVKM. The CDR3 spells CASRTDRDRTYEQYF. Here the CDR3 DNA reads TGTGCCAGCAGAACTGACCGGGACAGGACCTACGAGCAGTACTTC.

V is TRBV10-3 and J is TRBJ1-5, with 8 bases lining up with TRBD1. V shed 2 bases and J 6 bases; nucleotides not matched to a gene: 9. Germline V gene lookup returns CDR1 ENHRY and CDR2 SYGVKD. The CDR3 runs 16 residues. CDR3 sequence reads: CAISEPTQGGGQPQHF. The CDR3 region has the DNA TGTGCCATCAGTGAGCCCACACAGGGGGGGGGTCAGCCCCAGCATTTT.

This clone showed up just once. This sequence joins TRBV6-5 and TRBJ2-7, with 11 bases matching TRBD2. From germline, CDR1 is MNHEY and CDR2 SVGAGI. J gave up 2 bases and V 7 bases, and 4 bases lay outside the gene matches. The CDR3 is made up of 14 amino acids. CDR3 in amino acids: CASKRLAGTYEQYF. The CDR3 DNA reads as TGTGCCAGCAAGAGACTAGCGGGGACCTACGAGCAGTACTTC.

This rearrangement joins TRBV6-6 to TRBJ2-7; the match to TRBD1 covers 7 bases. Germline CDR1 is MNHNY and CDR2 is SVGAGI (reference sequence). J gave up 1 base and V 4 bases, and 1 base lay outside the gene matches. CDR3 size: 13 residues. The CDR3 DNA reads as TGTGCCAGCAGTTCGACAGGGTCCTACGAGCAGTACTTC. This encodes CASSSTGSYEQYF.

This clone came up a few times. The chain is built from TRBV6-4 and TRBJ2-3, with D possibly TRBD2 on 6 matching bases. V was pared by 3 bases and J by 2 bases, with 9 bases between. This CDR3 region has 14 residues. Germline V gene data show CDR1 as MRHNA and CDR2 as SNTAGT. The CDR3 bases are TGTGCCAGCAGTGAAACGGGGGACACAGATACGCAGTATTTT. This codes for CASSETGDTDTQYF.

There are a few counts of this clone. CDR3: CASSLGQGGSNEKLFF. In DNA, the CDR3 is TGTGCCAGCAGCTTGGGTCAGGGAGGGTCTAATGAAAAACTGTTTTTT. This rearrangement joins TRBV5-4 to TRBJ1-4; tentatively, D is TRBD1 (5 bases). Trimming took 0 bases from V and 3 from J, leaving 12 bases between them. The CDR3 has 16 amino acids. Germline values: CDR1 SGHNT, CDR2 YYREEE (reference sequence).

The rearrangement joins TRBV30 to TRBJ2-5, with D unclear. There are 12 residues in the CDR3. Germline V gene lookup returns CDR1 GTSNPN and CDR2 SVGIG (reference sequence). The germline V and J ends were trimmed by 2 bases and 5 bases, with 9 bases remaining between them. CDR3 sequence reads: CAWSREEETQYF. Written as DNA, the CDR3 is TGTGCCTGGAGTCGAGAGGAGGAGACCCAGTACTTC. The full variable domain, its missing parts supplied by reference TRBV30 and TRBJ2-5, is SQTIHQWPATLVQPVGSPLSLECTVEGTSNPNLYWYRQAAGRGLQLLFYSVGIGQISSEVPQNLSASRPQDRQFILSSKKLLLSDSGFYLCAWSREEETQYFGPGTRLLVL.

V and J are TRBV28 and TRBJ1-2; D perhaps matches TRBD1 (6 bases). V lost 5 bases, J lost 4 bases, and 17 bases lay in between. CDR1 is MDHEN and CDR2 is SYDVKM in the germline V gene. The CDR3 spans 15 residues. The DNA for the CDR3 is TGTGCCAGCAGTCCCCTGACAGGCGTTTTCTATGGCTACACCTTC. Protein sequence: CASSPLTGVFYGYTF.

The CDR3 reads CASSLEQPYSGANVLTF. The CDR3 DNA sequence: TGTGCCAGCAGCTTAGAACAGCCTTACTCTGGGGCCAACGTCCTGACTTTC. The J gene is TRBJ2-6, the V gene TRBV7-8; no reliable D call. CDR3 length: 17 amino acids. The V and J ends lost 1 base and 0 bases respectively, with 10 bases between them. Looked up from germline, CDR1 is SGHVS and CDR2 is FQNEAQ.

This chain connects TRBV9 to TRBJ2-2; 9 nucleotides match TRBD1. CDR1 is SGDLS, CDR2 YYNGEE, per germline. This CDR3 region has 14 residues. With V trimmed by 4 bases and J by 4 bases, 2 bases remained unmatched. This CDR3 reads CASSWGQGTGELFF. CDR3 DNA sequence: TGTGCCAGCAGCTGGGGACAGGGCACCGGGGAGCTGTTTTTT.

The V gene is TRBV28, the J gene TRBJ2-3; D not certain. Germline V CDR1 and CDR2: MDHEN, SYDVKM. V was trimmed by 5 bases and J by 0 bases, leaving 18 bases between them. The CDR3 is made up of 17 amino acids. The CDR3 is CASSTQDRRTSTDTQYF. In DNA, the CDR3 is TGTGCCAGCAGTACCCAGGATAGGCGTACTAGCACAGATACGCAGTATTTT.

The chain joins TRBV10-3 to TRBJ2-7; 16 positions agree with TRBD2. Unmatched junction bases numbered 2, after V lost 4 bases and J lost 5 bases. The CDR3 contains 15 residues. Germline V gene lookup returns CDR1 ENHRY and CDR2 SYGVKD. The CDR3 loop is CAISGGLAGGDEQYF. The CDR3 DNA follows: TGTGCCATCAGTGGGGGACTAGCGGGAGGGGACGAGCAGTACTTC.

The chain joins TRBV7-3 to TRBJ2-7, with D perhaps TRBD2 (6 bases). The V gene's germline CDR1 is SGHTA and CDR2 FQGTGA. The V end lost 4 bases, the J end lost 9 bases, and 16 bases lay between the germline ends. The CDR3 consists of 13 residues. The CDR3 DNA reads TGTGCCAGCAGCTCTACCGGGAGAGGTGGGCAGTACTTC. Its translation is CASSSTGRGGQYF.

This sequence joins TRBV6-5 and TRBJ1-1, with 7 bases lining up with TRBD1. V dropped 5 bases and J dropped 6; count of bases not matched to a gene: 3. Germline values: CDR1 MNHEY, CDR2 SVGAGI. The CDR3 length is 12 residues. Written as DNA, the CDR3 is TGTGCCAGCAGTAGGGGGCTGTCTGAAGCTTTCTTT. The encoded protein is CASSRGLSEAFF.

This chain connects TRBV14 to TRBJ2-2, with D maybe TRBD1 (6 bases). Trimming cost V 6 bases and J 4 bases, with 15 bases left between them. This CDR3 has 15 amino acids. CDR1 and CDR2 (germline): SGHDN, FVKESK. CDR3 residues: CASSSTGLGTGELFF. The CDR3, as DNA: TGTGCCAGCAGTTCCACAGGGCTCGGCACCGGGGAGCTGTTTTTT.

This rearrangement joins TRBV7-3 to TRBJ1-3; D might be TRBD1 (5 bases). Germline loops: CDR1 SGHTA, CDR2 FQGTGA. Trimming pared 5 bases from V and 9 bases from J, leaving 14 bases between. This CDR3 comprises 13 residues. The CDR3 sequence is CASSISGGGTIYF. The CDR3 bases are TGTGCCAGCAGCATCTCGGGGGGTGGCACCATATATTTT. Filled out from reference TRBV7-3 and TRBJ1-3, the complete variable domain reads GAGVSQTPSNKVTEKGKYVELRCDPISGHTALYWYRQSLGQGPEFLIYFQGTGAADDSGLPNDRFFAVRPEGSVSTLKIQRTERGDSAVYLCASSISGGGTIYFGEGSWLTVV.